The 18 T cell receptor beta chains listed next were all sequenced from one sample in a study of blood T cell repertoires in COVID-19. The data were produced by immunoSEQ multiplex PCR, yet TCRdb's version contains in-frame clones alone and is incomplete. The table lists 250,000 to 300,000 clones, approximately 86% of them singletons, with less than 15% in the top ten. The specimen sequenced was peripheral blood. These receptors all come from a woman aged 70-85 years with COVID-19, enrolled during active disease.

V and J are TRBV7-2 and TRBJ1-6; maybe TRBD1 (5 bases). The germline V gene has CDR1 SGHTA and CDR2 FQGNSA. V was pared by 2 bases and J by 10 bases, with 12 bases between. The CDR3 loop spans 14 amino acids. The CDR3, as DNA: TGTGCCAGCAGCTTATACGGGGGAGGGTCACCCCTCCACTTT. Translating gives CASSLYGGGSPLHF.

The CDR3 nucleotides read TGTGCCAGCAGCACAGACAGGGCTGGCACTGAAGCTTTCTTT. The encoded protein is CASSTDRAGTEAFF. V and J are TRBV7-8 and TRBJ1-1; 7 bases are shared with TRBD1. This CDR3 contains 14 residues. Germline V gives CDR1 SGHVS, CDR2 FQNEAQ. V lost 5 bases, J lost 4 bases, and 7 bases stayed unmatched.

This clone was observed a single time. The rearrangement links TRBV20-1 to TRBJ2-7; D may be TRBD2 (6 bases). The germline V gene has CDR1 DFQATT and CDR2 SNEGSKA (reference sequence). The CDR3 runs 13 residues. With 3 bases removed from V and 2 bases from J, the gap between germline ends came to 11 bases. CDR3 residues: CSASLTGAYEQYF. The DNA for the CDR3 is TGCAGTGCTAGTTTGACGGGGGCCTACGAGCAGTACTTC.

This chain connects TRBV20-1 to TRBJ1-1; 9 bases fit TRBD1. V was clipped by 3 bases and J by 3 bases; unmatched bases: 5. This CDR3 contains 14 residues. Germline V gene lookup returns CDR1 DFQATT and CDR2 SNEGSKA (reference sequence). CDR3 nucleotides: TGCAGTGCTAGTGGGGGGACAGGGCACACTGAAGCTTTCTTT. Its protein is CSASGGTGHTEAFF.

In this sample, this clone turned up once. The V gene is TRBV19, the J gene TRBJ1-2; tentative D call: TRBD1 (6 bases). Trimming removed 0 bases from V and 4 bases from J, with 12 bases in between. The CDR3 spans 15 residues. Germline loops: CDR1 LNHDA, CDR2 SQIVND (reference sequence). CDR3 nucleotides: TGTGCCAGTAGTATAGATCACAGGGTCATCTATGGCTACACCTTC. Amino acid sequence: CASSIDHRVIYGYTF.

This clone is a singleton in its sample. The rearrangement uses TRBV7-8 and TRBJ1-5; D may be TRBD1 (5 bases). Germline values: CDR1 SGHVS, CDR2 FQNEAQ. The CDR3 length is 15 residues. Between the trimmed V and J ends, which lost 1 base and 3 bases, there was a span of 10 bases. CDR3 DNA: TGTGCCAGCAGCTTAGTATCCAGGGTCAATCAGCCCCAGCATTTT. This sequence encodes CASSLVSRVNQPQHF. The full variable domain, its missing parts supplied by reference TRBV7-8 and TRBJ1-5, is GAGVSQSPRYKVAKRGQDVALRCDPISGHVSLFWYQQALGQGPEFLTYFQNEAQLDKSGLPSDRFFAERPEGSVSTLKIQRTQQEDSAVYLCASSLVSRVNQPQHFGDGTRLSIL.

This chain links TRBV11-1 with TRBJ2-7; TRBD2 aligns across 8 bases. CDR1 and CDR2 from the germline V gene are SGHAT and FQDESV (reference sequence). The V segment lost 1 base and the J segment 0 bases; nucleotides outside the gene matches: 5. This CDR3 comprises 16 residues. The CDR3 spells CASSLGAGGLSYEQYF. As DNA, the CDR3 is TGTGCCAGCAGCTTAGGTGCGGGGGGCCTCTCCTACGAGCAGTACTTC. Using reference TRBV11-1 and TRBJ2-7 for the parts outside the CDR3, the full variable domain is EAEVAQSPRYKITEKSQAVAFWCDPISGHATLYWYRQILGQGPELLVQFQDESVVDDSQLPKDRFSAERLKGVDSTLKIQPAELGDSAMYLCASSLGAGGLSYEQYFGPGTRLTVT.

This clone appeared a few times. The chain combines TRBV19 with TRBJ1-1; D is unresolved. Trimming pared 5 bases from V and 0 bases from J, leaving 7 bases between. CDR1 is LNHDA and CDR2 is SQIVND in the germline V gene (reference sequence). This CDR3 region has 13 residues. Here the CDR3 DNA reads TGTGCCAGTAGTCAGTTAATGAACACTGAAGCTTTCTTT. Its protein product is CASSQLMNTEAFF.

The J gene is TRBJ1-5, the V gene TRBV4-3, with 8 bases fitting TRBD1. CDR1 is LGHNA, CDR2 YSLEER, per germline. Trimming at V came to 3 bases and at J to 1 base, leaving 2 bases not matched to a gene. CDR3 length: 15 residues. CDR3 coding DNA: TGCGCCAGCAGCCAGTACAGGGGGAGCAATCAGCCCCAGCATTTT. This encodes CASSQYRGSNQPQHF.

The chain is built from TRBV5-6 and TRBJ2-7; 12 bases are shared with TRBD1. CDR1 and CDR2 (germline): SGHDT, YYEEEE. V gave up 2 bases and J gave up 7 bases; unmatched junction bases: 7. The CDR3 is 15 amino acids. CDR3 in DNA: TGTGCCAGCAGCTTACCGGGACAGGGGGCATGGGAGCAGTACTTC. It specifies CASSLPGQGAWEQYF.

This clone has a handful of counts. The chain employs TRBV20-1 and TRBJ2-1, with TRBD2 identical over 11 bases. After removal of 3 bases from V and 8 bases from J, the junction contained 9 bases not matched to a gene. This CDR3 comprises 15 residues. Germline assignment: CDR1 DFQATT and CDR2 SNEGSKA (reference sequence). For the CDR3, the DNA is TGCAGTGCTAGTGGTTCTAGCGGGGGGCCCGATGAGCAGTTCTTC. Residues: CSASGSSGGPDEQFF.

The chain is built from TRBV2 and TRBJ1-5; TRBD1 aligns across 9 bases. Trimming at V came to 6 bases and at J to 0 bases, leaving 9 bases not matched to a gene. Germline CDR1 reads SNHLY; CDR2 reads FYNNEI. The CDR3 spans 17 residues. The chain's CDR3 is CASSLGQGLNSNQPQHF. In DNA, the CDR3 is TGTGCCAGCAGCCTGGGACAGGGTCTGAATAGCAATCAGCCCCAGCATTTT.

The chain carries TRBV28 and TRBJ1-3; unclear D gene. Germline CDR1 is MDHEN and CDR2 is SYDVKM. The ends were cut back, 6 bases at V and 1 base at J, with 10 bases in the middle. CDR3 length equals 14 residues. CDR3 bases: TGTGCCAGCAGCCCCCCCCAGTCTGGAAACACCATATATTTT. The encoded protein is CASSPPQSGNTIYF.

The chain recombines TRBV5-1 with TRBJ2-1, with TRBD1 matching over 7 bases. The CDR3 runs to 12 residues. CDR1 is SGHRS, CDR2 YFSETQ, per germline. J was trimmed by 7 bases and V by 3 bases; bases with no gene match: 1. The DNA for the CDR3 is TGCGCCAGCAGCTACAGGGGAAATGAGCAGTTCTTC. Its translation is CASSYRGNEQFF.

The chain is built from TRBV7-9 and TRBJ1-2; tentative D call: TRBD1 (5 bases). This CDR3 comprises 16 residues. V was cut by 1 base and J by 7 bases, with 19 bases left in between. CDR1 and CDR2 (germline): SEHNR, FQNEAQ (reference sequence). Written as DNA, the CDR3 is TGTGCCAGCAGCTTAGTCCCCAAAGGTCCAGGGCCTGGCTACACCTTC. Translation: CASSLVPKGPGPGYTF. Combining the CDR3 with reference TRBV7-9 and TRBJ1-2 gives the whole variable domain DTGVSQNPRHKITKRGQNVTFRCDPISEHNRLYWYRQTLGQGPEFLTYFQNEAQLEKSRLLSDRFSAERPKGSFSTLEIQRTEQGDSAMYLCASSLVPKGPGPGYTFGSGTRLTVV.

This clone turned up a few times. This chain links TRBV20-1 with TRBJ2-1; weak D call: TRBD1 (5 bases). This CDR3 is 13 amino acids long. V was pared by 3 bases and J by 3 bases, with 9 bases between. CDR1 DFQATT and CDR2 SNEGSKA come from the germline V gene (reference sequence). The CDR3 region is CSASGAVYNEQFF. The CDR3 nucleotides read TGCAGTGCTAGTGGGGCAGTCTACAATGAGCAGTTCTTC.

The V and J genes are TRBV19 and TRBJ1-6, with 8 bases matching TRBD1. This CDR3 region has 15 residues. Germline V lookup: CDR1 LNHDA, CDR2 SQIVND (reference sequence). The junction had 5 bases not matched to a gene; V was cut back by 3 bases and J by 7 bases. CDR3 protein: CASSMGTGGNSPLHF. The CDR3 nucleotides are TGTGCCAGTAGTATGGGGACAGGAGGGAATTCACCCCTCCACTTT.

The V call is TRBV28, the J call TRBJ1-6; 8 nucleotides align to TRBD1. This CDR3 comprises 14 residues. V dropped 4 bases and J dropped 10; count of bases not matched to a gene: 6. Per germline, CDR1 MDHEN and CDR2 SYDVKM. The CDR3 nucleotides are TGTGCCAGCAGTTCCGGACAGGGAACGTCACCCCTCCACTTT. It encodes CASSSGQGTSPLHF.